A selection of T cell receptor beta chains follows, all from one sample in a study of shared clonotypes between healthy human individuals. Only in-frame clones appear in the TCRdb table, and some are missing; sequencing was by immunoSEQ multiplex PCR. The table has about 2.2 million clones, about 93% seen once. Sequenced material: naive CD8+ T cells from PBMCs. The receptor source for this set is a man younger than 35 in good health. Some clones in this sample may be carry-over from other donors' samples. Each CDR3 is given with its conserved first and last residue. A D gene is named only where the DNA matches it firmly.

v_call	j_call	d_call	cdr3_aa	cdr3_nt
TRBV7-6	TRBJ1-2	TRBD1	CASSPGGVYGYTF	TGTGCCAGCAGCCCAGGGGGGGTCTATGGCTACACCTTC
TRBV27	TRBJ2-1	.	CASSTRSSNEQFF	TGTGCCAGCAGTACTCGTAGCAGCAATGAGCAGTTCTTC
TRBV28	TRBJ2-2	.	CASSFPSTLVNTGELFF	TGTGCCAGCAGTTTCCCGTCGACCCTTGTGAACACCGGGGAGCTGTTTTTT
TRBV28	TRBJ2-1	TRBD2	CASSFQTSGYNEQFF	TGTGCCAGCAGTTTTCAGACTAGCGGTTACAATGAGCAGTTCTTC
TRBV10-3	TRBJ2-1	.	CAISVGWAEDSYNEQFF	TGTGCCATCAGTGTGGGCTGGGCGGAGGACTCCTACAATGAGCAGTTCTTC
TRBV7-9	TRBJ2-3	TRBD2	CASSSRLADSDTQYF	TGTGCCAGCAGCTCACGACTAGCGGACTCAGATACGCAGTATTTT
TRBV28	TRBJ2-3	.	CASNPRASTDTQYF	TGTGCCAGCAATCCTCGGGCATCCACAGATACGCAGTATTTT
TRBV7-2	TRBJ2-1	.	CASSLTVLNNEQFF	TGTGCCAGCAGCCTTACCGTGTTAAACAATGAGCAGTTCTTC
TRBV5-1	TRBJ1-1	TRBD1	CASSLRTGITEAFF	TGCGCCAGCAGCCTACGGACAGGTATCACTGAAGCTTTCTTT
TRBV5-6	TRBJ2-1	.	CASSLESGGVYNEQFF	TGTGCCAGCAGCTTAGAATCTGGCGGCGTTTACAATGAGCAGTTCTTC
TRBV5-6	TRBJ1-2	TRBD1	CASSLSQGDDGYTF	TGTGCCAGCAGCTTGAGTCAGGGGGACGATGGCTACACCTTC
TRBV27	TRBJ1-4	.	CASLGGEKLFF	TGTGCCAGCCTTGGGGGGGAAAAACTGTTTTTT
TRBV29-1	TRBJ2-3	TRBD2	CSVEGWLAGPAGVADTQYF	TGCAGCGTTGAGGGGTGGCTAGCGGGCCCTGCTGGGGTGGCAGATACGCAGTATTTT
TRBV6-6	TRBJ1-4	.	CASTLVWTNEKLFF	TGTGCCAGCACCCTGGTTTGGACTAATGAAAAACTGTTTTTT
TRBV5-1	TRBJ2-3	.	CASSPNRVVTDTQYF	TGCGCCAGCAGCCCAAACAGGGTAGTTACAGATACGCAGTATTTT
TRBV5-4	TRBJ1-1	.	CASSYGVSNTEAFF	TGTGCCAGCAGCTACGGGGTCTCGAACACTGAAGCTTTCTTT
TRBV28	TRBJ2-7	.	CASSLWEQAYEQYF	TGTGCCAGCAGTTTATGGGAGCAGGCCTACGAGCAGTACTTC